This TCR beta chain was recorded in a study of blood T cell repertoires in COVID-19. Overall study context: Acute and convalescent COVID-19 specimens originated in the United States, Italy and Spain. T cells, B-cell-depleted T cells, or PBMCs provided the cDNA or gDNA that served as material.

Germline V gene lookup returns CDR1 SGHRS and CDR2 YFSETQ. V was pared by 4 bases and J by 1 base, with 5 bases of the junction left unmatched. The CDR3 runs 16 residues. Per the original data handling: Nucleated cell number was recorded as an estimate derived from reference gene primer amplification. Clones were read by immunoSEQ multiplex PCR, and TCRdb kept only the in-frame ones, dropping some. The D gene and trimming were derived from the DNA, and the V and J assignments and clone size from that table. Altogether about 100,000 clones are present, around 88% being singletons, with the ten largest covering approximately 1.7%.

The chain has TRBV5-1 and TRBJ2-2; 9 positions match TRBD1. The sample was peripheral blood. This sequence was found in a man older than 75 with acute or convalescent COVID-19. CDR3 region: CASSPRTGVNTGELFF. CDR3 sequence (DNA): TGCGCCAGCAGCCCAAGGACAGGGGTGAACACCGGGGAGCTGTTTTTT.